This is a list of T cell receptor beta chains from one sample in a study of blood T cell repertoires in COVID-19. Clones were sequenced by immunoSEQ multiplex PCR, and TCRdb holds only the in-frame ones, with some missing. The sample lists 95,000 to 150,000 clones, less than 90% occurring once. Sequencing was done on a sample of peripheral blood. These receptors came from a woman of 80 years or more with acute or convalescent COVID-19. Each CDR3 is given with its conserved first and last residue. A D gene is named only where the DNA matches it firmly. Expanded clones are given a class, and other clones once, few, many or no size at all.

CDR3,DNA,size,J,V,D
CASSSGQGVYSPLHF,TGCGCCAGCAGCTCGGGACAGGGTGTCTATTCACCCCTCCACTTT,once,TRBJ1-6,TRBV5-1,TRBD1
CASSLGTSGDPLIDTQYF,TGTGCCAGCAGCCTTGGGACTAGCGGGGACCCTCTCATAGATACGCAGTATTTT,NA,TRBJ2-3,TRBV3-1/TRBV3-2,TRBD2
CASRTSGVHGYTF,TGTGCCAGCAGGACCTCAGGGGTCCATGGCTACACCTTC,NA,TRBJ1-2,TRBV3-1/TRBV3-2,NA
CASSQEGRYLSPLHF,TGTGCCAGCAGCCAAGAGGGCAGGTACCTTTCACCCCTCCACTTT,few,TRBJ1-6,TRBV3-1/TRBV3-2,NA
CASSYPPSGAGELFF,TGTGCCAGCAGTTATCCTCCGTCGGGGGCCGGGGAGCTGTTTTTT,NA,TRBJ2-2,TRBV6-2/TRBV6-3,NA
CASSFGQGHQPQHF,TGTGCCAGCAGTTTTGGACAGGGCCATCAGCCCCAGCATTTT,NA,TRBJ1-5,TRBV27,TRBD1
CSVDDRSAEAFF,TGCAGCGTTGACGATAGGAGCGCTGAAGCTTTCTTT,few,TRBJ1-1,TRBV29-1,NA
CASSTRDREGEQYF,TGCGCCAGCAGCACTAGGGACAGGGAGGGCGAGCAGTACTTC,once,TRBJ2-7,TRBV5-1,TRBD1
CASSPGVGVPGYGYTF,TGTGCCAGTAGTCCGGGGGTCGGAGTTCCGGGCTATGGCTACACCTTC,NA,TRBJ1-2,TRBV19,NA
CASTLGQGYTEAFF,TGTGCCAGCACCCTAGGGCAGGGGTACACTGAAGCTTTCTTT,NA,TRBJ1-1,TRBV7-6,NA